These 27 T cell receptor beta chains came from one sample sequenced in a study of blood T cell repertoires in COVID-19. Sequencing used immunoSEQ multiplex PCR; TCRdb keeps in-frame clones, though not all of them. This sample has 130,000 or so clones, with about 81% found just once. Sequencing input: peripheral blood. The receptors were sampled from a woman of 80 years or more with acute or convalescent COVID-19.

This clone was seen once. The chain recombines TRBV4-3 with TRBJ2-7; D is unresolved. CDR1 LGHNA and CDR2 YSLEER come from the germline V gene. The CDR3 length is 13 residues. The ends were cut back, 0 bases at V and 6 bases at J, with 9 bases in the middle. The CDR3 reads CASSQDGGLEQYF. In DNA, the CDR3 is TGCGCCAGCAGCCAAGACGGCGGTCTCGAGCAGTACTTC.

The chain uses TRBV7-6 and TRBJ2-5; 10 nucleotides line up with TRBD1. Losses at the gene ends were 6 bases for V and 6 bases for J; bases not matched to a gene: 7. CDR1 SGHVS and CDR2 FNYEAQ come from the germline V gene. The length of the CDR3 is 14 residues. The CDR3: CASSRTGGPKTQYF. CDR3 sequence (DNA): TGTGCCAGCAGTCGGACAGGGGGGCCGAAGACCCAGTACTTC. Variable domain in full (rest from reference TRBV7-6 and TRBJ2-5): GAGVSQSPRYKVTKRGQDVALRCDPISGHVSLYWYRQALGQGPEFLTYFNYEAQQDKSGLPNDRFSAERPEGSISTLTIQRTEQRDSAMYRCASSRTGGPKTQYFGPGTRLLVL.

The chain employs TRBV2 and TRBJ2-7; 10 bases are a match to TRBD1. The CDR3 spans 15 residues. The junction had 6 bases not matched to a gene; V was cut back by 6 bases and J by 1 base. Germline assignment: CDR1 SNHLY and CDR2 FYNNEI. The CDR3 loop is CASRWGGQGSYEQYF. CDR3 DNA sequence: TGTGCCAGCAGGTGGGGGGGACAGGGGTCCTACGAGCAGTACTTC.

This chain joins TRBV4-3 and TRBJ1-5, with D maybe TRBD1 (5 bases). CDR1 and CDR2 from the germline V gene are LGHNA and YSLEER. This CDR3 is built from 19 residues. V gave up 0 bases and J gave up 9 bases, with 27 bases separating them. CDR3: CASSQEHRTQGIERRPQHF. As DNA, the CDR3 is TGCGCCAGCAGCCAAGAGCATAGGACCCAGGGTATCGAAAGGCGGCCCCAGCATTTT.

The rearrangement joins TRBV3-1 (or the pseudogene TRBV3-2) to TRBJ2-7; 8 bases map to TRBD1. Germline V lookup: CDR1 LGHDT, CDR2 YNNKEL (reference sequence). The CDR3 runs to 14 residues. Germline trimming cut 4 bases from V and 2 bases from J; bases unmatched to any gene: 4. Here the CDR3 DNA reads TGTGCCAGCAGCCTAGAACAGGGGGCCTACGAGCAGTACTTC. Translation: CASSLEQGAYEQYF.

The chain carries TRBV9 and TRBJ1-3; D remains ambiguous. Trimming stripped 1 base from V and 0 bases from J, with 17 bases between. Per the germline V gene, CDR1 is SGDLS and CDR2 is YYNGEE. There are 18 residues in the CDR3. Written as DNA, the CDR3 is TGTGCCAGCAGCGTAACCCCCCGGCCTGCGGGCTCTGGAAACACCATATATTTT. This codes for CASSVTPRPAGSGNTIYF.

The chain employs TRBV7-2 and TRBJ2-1; 10 bases fit TRBD2. The CDR3 runs 15 residues. Per the germline V gene, CDR1 is SGHTA and CDR2 is FQGNSA. The V gene end was trimmed by 2 bases and the J gene end by 5 bases; junction bases not matched to a gene: 3. The CDR3 region has the DNA TGTGCCAGCAGCTTAAGCGGGGGGGCCCACAATGAGCAGTTCTTC. Encoded protein: CASSLSGGAHNEQFF.

The chain employs TRBV10-2 and TRBJ1-6, with unresolved D. V shed 7 bases and J shed 4 bases, with 11 bases lying between them. There are 14 residues in the CDR3. In germline, CDR1 is WSHSY, CDR2 SAAADI. The CDR3 DNA reads as TGCGCCAGCAAGGTGGGGAGTTATAATTCACCCCTCCACTTT. Its protein product is CASKVGSYNSPLHF.

This clone turned up a few times. This chain joins TRBV19 and TRBJ1-4; maybe TRBD1 (6 bases). CDR3 length equals 18 residues. V lost 3 bases and J lost 0, with 17 bases in between. The germline V gene has CDR1 LNHDA and CDR2 SQIVND (reference sequence). The CDR3 sequence is CASSIPRKGGPTNEKLFF. CDR3 in DNA: TGTGCCAGTAGTATCCCCCGAAAGGGGGGGCCAACTAATGAAAAACTGTTTTTT.

The V gene is TRBV7-8, the J gene TRBJ1-2, with D perhaps TRBD1 (6 bases). With 5 bases removed from V and 2 bases from J, the gap between germline ends came to 18 bases. Germline V gene lookup returns CDR1 SGHVS and CDR2 FQNEAQ. This CDR3 contains 16 residues. The CDR3 spells CASSPGAGGANYGYTF. In DNA form, the CDR3 reads TGTGCCAGCAGCCCTGGCGCGGGGGGGGCCAACTATGGCTACACCTTC.

The chain employs TRBV7-2 and TRBJ1-3; 11 bases line up with TRBD1. V lost 5 bases, J lost 2 bases, and 8 bases stayed unmatched. Per germline, CDR1 SGHTA and CDR2 FQGNSA. This CDR3 contains 17 residues. CDR3 sequence (DNA): TGTGCCAGCAGCCCAAGGCGGGGACAGGGGGCTGGAAACACCATATATTTT. It encodes CASSPRRGQGAGNTIYF.

The chain uses TRBV7-6 and TRBJ2-7; 10 nucleotides agree with TRBD1. Germline-derived CDR1 and CDR2 are SGHVS and FNYEAQ. This CDR3 region has 14 residues. Losses at the gene ends were 5 bases for V and 7 bases for J; bases not matched to a gene: 8. As DNA, the CDR3 is TGTGCCAGCAGCCATGACAGGGGGCTCGGGGAGCAGTACTTC. This sequence encodes CASSHDRGLGEQYF.

The chain combines TRBV6-5 with TRBJ2-7; 8 bases fit TRBD1. The CDR3 sequence is 14 residues long. Per the germline V gene, CDR1 is MNHEY and CDR2 is SVGAGI. V shed 6 bases, J shed 3 bases, and the junction held 7 bases outside the gene matches. The CDR3 reads CASRDRESRYEQYF. CDR3 nucleotides: TGTGCCAGCAGGGACAGGGAAAGCCGCTACGAGCAGTACTTC.

This chain joins TRBV27 and TRBJ2-2; 7 nucleotides match TRBD2. The CDR3 is 16 amino acids. In germline, CDR1 is MNHEY, CDR2 SMNVEV (reference sequence). The V segment lost 1 base and the J segment 2 bases; nucleotides outside the gene matches: 4. CDR3 sequence reads: CASSLWAGVNTGELFF. In DNA form, the CDR3 reads TGTGCCAGCAGTTTATGGGCGGGAGTTAACACCGGGGAGCTGTTTTTT.

The chain links TRBV27 to TRBJ1-5; no clear D gene. This CDR3 spans 15 amino acids. V lost 6 bases, J lost 6 bases, and 18 bases lay in between. CDR1 is MNHEY, CDR2 SMNVEV, per germline (reference sequence). CDR3 protein: CASRRGGREAQPQHF. The CDR3 region has the DNA TGTGCCAGCAGAAGAGGCGGGCGTGAAGCTCAGCCCCAGCATTTT.

The chain employs TRBV11-3 and TRBJ2-1; TRBD1 aligns across 7 bases. V lost 4 bases to trimming and J lost 4 bases; unmatched junction nucleotides: 1. This CDR3 has 13 residues. CDR1 is SGHNT and CDR2 is YENEEA in the germline V gene. The CDR3 protein is CASSSQGYNEQFF. CDR3 nucleotide sequence: TGTGCCAGCAGCTCACAGGGGTACAATGAGCAGTTCTTC.

The table lists this clone with a count of one. This chain connects TRBV27 to TRBJ2-2, with TRBD2 matching 8 bases. Germline V gene data show CDR1 as MNHEY and CDR2 as SMNVEV (reference sequence). The CDR3 consists of 15 residues. V dropped 2 bases and J dropped 4; count of bases not matched to a gene: 3. DNA of the CDR3: TGTGCCAGCAGTTTACCCGGGGGGGTCACCGGGGAGCTGTTTTTT. This sequence encodes CASSLPGGVTGELFF.

This clone was seen a handful of times. The chain joins TRBV7-2 to TRBJ2-7, with TRBD2 matching over 9 bases. Trimming cost V 1 base and J 1 base; bases outside gene matches: 5. Germline V gene data show CDR1 as SGHTA and CDR2 as FQGNSA. The CDR3 length is 16 residues. The CDR3 region is CASSLVRAGGSYEQYF. CDR3 in DNA: TGTGCCAGCAGCTTAGTTCGAGCGGGGGGATCCTACGAGCAGTACTTC.

This chain uses TRBV19 with TRBJ1-5; D is possibly TRBD1 (6 bases). CDR1 LNHDA and CDR2 SQIVND come from the germline V gene (reference sequence). The CDR3 has 15 residues. The ends were cut back, 7 bases at V and 3 bases at J, with 16 bases in the middle. CDR3 coding DNA: TGTGCCAGTAAGACCGGGGGGGGCCTCAATCAGCCCCAGCATTTT. It specifies CASKTGGGLNQPQHF.

This clone was seen only a few times. The chain uses TRBV6-6 and TRBJ1-6, with TRBD1 identical over 8 bases. This CDR3 region has 13 residues. The germline V gene has CDR1 MNHNY and CDR2 SVGAGI (reference sequence). Trimming removed 6 bases from V and 7 bases from J; junction bases left unmatched: 2. The CDR3 coding sequence is TGTGCCAGCAGGGGACAGGAGAATTCACCCCTCCACTTT. It encodes CASRGQENSPLHF.

This chain joins TRBV5-1 and TRBJ2-3; TRBD1 matches at 8 bases. This CDR3 spans 16 amino acids. Per germline, CDR1 SGHRS and CDR2 YFSETQ. Trimming removed 2 bases from V and 6 bases from J; junction bases left unmatched: 11. CDR3 nucleotides: TGCGCCAGCAGCTTACAGGGGGACCACTCCGCGGATACGCAGTATTTT. As protein: CASSLQGDHSADTQYF.

This chain connects TRBV7-9 to TRBJ1-5; D gene uncertain. The V end was cut by 1 base, the J end by 5 bases, with 9 bases between. The germline gives CDR1 SEHNR, CDR2 FQNEAQ (reference sequence). The CDR3 has 14 residues. The CDR3 DNA reads as TGTGCCAGCAGCTTAGACGCAGCGGATCAGCCCCAGCATTTT. Protein product: CASSLDAADQPQHF. The whole variable domain, filled in from reference TRBV7-9 and TRBJ1-5, reads DTGVSQNPRHKITKRGQNVTFRCDPISEHNRLYWYRQTLGQGPEFLTYFQNEAQLEKSRLLSDRFSAERPKGSFSTLEIQRTEQGDSAMYLCASSLDAADQPQHFGDGTRLSIL.

V is TRBV10-3 and J is TRBJ2-7; TRBD1 aligns across 9 bases. The CDR3 has 13 amino acids. Germline values: CDR1 ENHRY, CDR2 SYGVKD. Trimming at V came to 5 bases and at J to 3 bases, leaving 2 bases not matched to a gene. As DNA, the CDR3 is TGTGCCATCAGTACGGGACAGGGCTACGAGCAGTACTTC. Translated, it gives CAISTGQGYEQYF.

The chain links TRBV5-5 to TRBJ1-4; D is perhaps TRBD1 (5 bases). Germline V gene data show CDR1 as SGHKS and CDR2 as YYEKEE (reference sequence). The CDR3 is made up of 16 amino acids. V shed 4 bases and J shed 0 bases, with 13 bases lying between them. This CDR3 is CASSLGHAATNEKLFF. The CDR3 DNA reads as TGTGCCAGCAGCCTCGGACACGCCGCAACTAATGAAAAACTGTTTTTT. The whole variable domain, remainder taken from reference TRBV5-5 and TRBJ1-4, is DAGVTQSPTHLIKTRGQQVTLRCSPISGHKSVSWYQQVLGQGPQFIFQYYEKEERGRGNFPDRFSARQFPNYSSELNVNALLLGDSALYLCASSLGHAATNEKLFFGSGTQLSVL.

J is TRBJ2-3 and V is TRBV19; possible D gene TRBD2, 5 bases. There are 15 residues in the CDR3. V dropped 7 bases and J dropped 0 bases, with 14 bases sitting between them. Germline-derived CDR1 and CDR2 are LNHDA and SQIVND (reference sequence). The CDR3 spells CASTSGGLSTDTQYF. The CDR3 DNA reads as TGTGCCAGTACCTCTGGCGGGCTCAGCACAGATACGCAGTATTTT.

V and J are TRBV2 and TRBJ1-2; no clear D gene. V lost 5 bases and J 7 bases, leaving 14 bases between the germline ends. This CDR3 spans 13 amino acids. CDR1 and CDR2 from the germline V gene are SNHLY and FYNNEI. The CDR3 nucleotides are TGTGCCAGCAGTTTACCCGCGGGGAGTGGCTACACCTTC. It encodes CASSLPAGSGYTF.

J is TRBJ2-2 and V is TRBV24-1; D may be TRBD1 (5 bases). Germline CDR1 is KGHDR and CDR2 is SFDVKD. The V end lost 1 base, the J end lost 3 bases, and 11 bases lay between the germline ends. The CDR3 contains 16 residues. CDR3 loop: CATSDLPQGDTGELFF. CDR3 DNA: TGTGCCACCAGTGATTTACCTCAGGGCGACACCGGGGAGCTGTTTTTT.